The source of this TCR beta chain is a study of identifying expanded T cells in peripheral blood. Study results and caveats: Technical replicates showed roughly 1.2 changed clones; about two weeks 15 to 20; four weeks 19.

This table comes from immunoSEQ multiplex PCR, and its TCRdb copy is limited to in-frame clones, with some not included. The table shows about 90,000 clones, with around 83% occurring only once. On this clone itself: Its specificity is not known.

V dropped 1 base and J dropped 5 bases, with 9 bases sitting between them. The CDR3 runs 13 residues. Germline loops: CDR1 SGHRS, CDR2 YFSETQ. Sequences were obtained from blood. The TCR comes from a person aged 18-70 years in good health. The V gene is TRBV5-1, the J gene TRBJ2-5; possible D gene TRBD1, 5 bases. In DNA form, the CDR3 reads TGCGCCAGCAGCTTGTTCAGGGCTGAGACCCAGTACTTC. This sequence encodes CASSLFRAETQYF.